The rows below give T cell receptor beta chains drawn from one sample of a study of cytotoxic CD8 clonotypes in ibrutinib-treated CLL. Method: immunoSEQ multiplex PCR; TCRdb's copy keeps in-frame clones and lacks some. The sample lists about 92,000 clones, roughly three quarters occurring once. The input for sequencing was PBMCs, taken after 24 months of ibrutinib treatment. The receptors were sampled from a human donor with chronic lymphocytic leukemia. Both conserved end residues are part of each CDR3. Fields, in order: V gene, D gene, J gene, clone size, CDR3 protein, CDR3 DNA. A D gene is named only where the DNA matches it firmly. The listing skips clone size in some rows; elsewhere it reads once, few, many or a size class.

TRBV9	TRBD1	TRBJ2-1	NA	CASSVGRGDRGPYNEQFF	TGTGCCAGCAGCGTAGGTAGGGGGGACAGGGGCCCCTACAATGAGCAGTTCTTC
TRBV7-6	NA	TRBJ2-3	NA	CASSLAQRPTDTQYF	TGTGCCAGCAGCTTAGCCCAGCGGCCCACAGATACGCAGTATTTT
TRBV5-1	NA	TRBJ1-2	NA	CASRVTANYGYTF	TGCGCCAGCAGGGTGACAGCTAACTATGGCTACACCTTC
TRBV19	TRBD1	TRBJ1-5	few	CASGYRGVNQPQHF	TGTGCCAGTGGATACAGGGGGGTCAATCAGCCCCAGCATTTT
TRBV15	NA	TRBJ2-1	NA	CATSRIGRDEQFF	TGTGCCACCAGCAGAATAGGTAGGGATGAGCAGTTCTTC
TRBV10-3	NA	TRBJ1-1	NA	CATPQGLVSTEAFF	TGTGCCACGCCACAGGGTTTAGTAAGTACTGAAGCTTTCTTT
TRBV7-9	NA	TRBJ2-1	once	CASSLQYPTSNEQFF	TGTGCCAGCAGCTTACAATATCCCACATCCAATGAGCAGTTCTTC
TRBV5-1	TRBD1	TRBJ2-7	few	CASSGTGDEQYF	TGCGCCAGCAGCGGGACAGGTGACGAGCAGTACTTC
TRBV18	NA	TRBJ2-7	NA	CASSRDTSYEQYF	TGTGCCAGCTCACGGGACACCTCCTACGAGCAGTACTTC
TRBV18	TRBD2	TRBJ2-2	NA	CASSPPTSGNTGELFF	TGTGCCAGCTCACCACCCACTAGCGGGAACACCGGGGAGCTGTTTTTT
TRBV7-2	NA	TRBJ2-2	NA	CASSFFTLTGLNTGELFF	TGTGCCAGCAGCTTTTTCACCCTTACAGGGCTCAACACCGGGGAGCTGTTTTTT
TRBV28	TRBD1	TRBJ2-7	NA	CASSASGGSQYEQYF	TGTGCCAGCAGTGCCTCAGGGGGCTCCCAATACGAGCAGTACTTC
TRBV5-4	NA	TRBJ2-5	NA	CASSLDVGETQYF	TGTGCCAGCAGCTTGGACGTAGGAGAGACCCAGTACTTC
TRBV11-2	NA	TRBJ1-6	once	CASSLGDLFSPLHF	TGTGCCAGCAGCTTAGGCGACCTATTCTCCCCCCTCCACTTT
TRBV18	TRBD1	TRBJ2-6	NA	CASSQGQGVSGANVLTF	TGTGCCAGCTCGCAAGGACAGGGAGTCTCTGGGGCCAACGTCCTGACTTTC
TRBV6-5	NA	TRBJ1-5	NA	CASSSRAFSNQPQHF	TGTGCCAGCAGCTCTCGGGCTTTTAGCAATCAGCCCCAGCATTTT
TRBV5-8	NA	TRBJ1-1	NA	CASSLKARKGTEAFF	TGTGCCAGCAGCTTGAAGGCCCGCAAAGGGACTGAAGCTTTCTTT
TRBV6-1	TRBD1	TRBJ1-2	once	CASSGQGGYTF	TGTGCCAGCAGTGGACAGGGTGGCTACACCTTC
TRBV11-2	TRBD1	TRBJ2-7	once	CASSLDKGAGLPIYEQYF	TGTGCCAGCAGCTTAGATAAGGGGGCAGGACTCCCGATCTACGAGCAGTACTTC
TRBV9	NA	TRBJ1-4	few	CASSAGANLRSEKLFF	TGTGCCAGCAGCGCCGGGGCCAATCTCAGATCTGAAAAACTGTTTTTT
TRBV28	NA	TRBJ1-2	few	CASRQEYGYTF	TGTGCCAGCAGGCAGGAATATGGCTACACCTTC
TRBV18	NA	TRBJ2-6	NA	CASSPRQSSGANVLTF	TGTGCCAGCTCACCGAGACAGAGCTCTGGGGCCAACGTCCTGACTTTC
TRBV18	TRBD1	TRBJ2-7	NA	CASSAGTGGKSTYEQYF	TGTGCCAGCTCAGCCGGGACAGGGGGCAAATCTACCTACGAGCAGTACTTC
TRBV18	NA	TRBJ1-5	NA	CASSLDSDQPQHF	TGTGCCAGCTCGCTGGACAGTGATCAGCCCCAGCATTTT
TRBV13	NA	TRBJ2-7	NA	CASSLERRTSYEQYF	TGTGCCAGCAGCTTAGAGAGGAGGACCTCCTACGAGCAGTACTTC
TRBV7-3	TRBD2	TRBJ2-1	once	CASSSNPRLAGGLDNEQFF	TGTGCCAGCAGCTCGAACCCAAGACTAGCGGGAGGTCTAGACAATGAGCAGTTCTTC
TRBV5-1	TRBD2	TRBJ2-5	NA	CASSLGVASGGAGETQYF	TGCGCCAGCAGCTTGGGAGTGGCTAGCGGGGGGGCCGGAGAGACCCAGTACTTC
TRBV29-1	NA	TRBJ1-2	NA	CSATPGQGPYGYTF	TGCAGCGCCACCCCCGGGCAGGGCCCGTATGGCTACACCTTC
TRBV6-1	NA	TRBJ2-1	NA	CASSELEASLGWEDEQFF	TGTGCCAGCAGTGAACTTGAGGCATCACTAGGATGGGAGGATGAGCAGTTCTTC
TRBV4-1	NA	TRBJ2-7	few	CASRGLTPGGSYEQYF	TGCGCCAGCAGGGGACTCACCCCCGGGGGCTCCTACGAGCAGTACTTC
TRBV15	NA	TRBJ1-5	NA	CATSGGGTNPGPQHF	TGTGCCACCAGCGGGGGCGGGACAAATCCGGGGCCCCAGCATTTT
TRBV5-5	TRBD1	TRBJ1-5	NA	CASSSGQSLNQPQHF	TGTGCCAGCAGCTCGGGACAGAGCCTGAATCAGCCCCAGCATTTT
TRBV7-9	TRBD2	TRBJ2-7	NA	CASSASGSYEQYF	TGTGCCAGCAGCGCTAGCGGGAGCTACGAGCAGTACTTC
TRBV28	TRBD2	TRBJ2-3	NA	CASSAGLAGGPGTQYF	TGTGCCAGCAGCGCTGGGCTAGCGGGAGGGCCAGGTACGCAGTATTTT
TRBV7-6	TRBD2	TRBJ2-5	once	CASSLLAGGPETQYF	TGTGCCAGCAGCTTATTAGCGGGGGGGCCGGAGACCCAGTACTTC
TRBV4-1	NA	TRBJ2-3	once	CASSPGTLATDTQYF	TGCGCCAGCAGCCCAGGGACCCTAGCCACAGATACGCAGTATTTT
TRBV11-2	TRBD1	TRBJ2-7	NA	CASALDRGSTYEQYF	TGTGCCAGCGCACTTGACAGGGGGAGTACCTACGAGCAGTACTTC
TRBV4-1	TRBD1	TRBJ1-2	many	CASSATGVVGGYTF	TGCGCCAGCAGCGCGACAGGGGTAGTTGGGGGCTACACCTTC
TRBV7-8	TRBD1	TRBJ2-5	NA	CASRSSQGARMEETQYF	TGTGCCAGCAGGTCATCACAGGGGGCGCGTATGGAAGAGACCCAGTACTTC